The next 9 T cell receptor beta chains were all read from a single sample in a study of Ad26.COV2.S vaccination and SARS-CoV-2 variants. The treatment: roughly 20 received Ad26.COV2.S at low or high dose, single or two shots; about 5 received placebo; per-sample allocation not given. Sample collection was performed on day 63 after the first vaccine or placebo injection. Only in-frame clones appear in the TCRdb table, and some are missing; sequencing was by immunoSEQ multiplex PCR. The sample holds approximately 350,000 clones, 83% seen once. Sample: peripheral blood, taken in a trial of Ad26.COV2.S vaccine versus placebo. These receptors all stem from a person between 18 and 60 years old who received the Ad26.COV2.S COVID-19 vaccine or a placebo.

This chain connects TRBV7-2 to TRBJ1-2; 8 nucleotides match TRBD1. The CDR3 loop spans 14 amino acids. Per the germline V gene, CDR1 is SGHTA and CDR2 is FQGNSA. Losses at the gene ends were 5 bases for V and 4 bases for J; bases not matched to a gene: 6. The CDR3 DNA sequence: TGTGCCAGCAGCGCGGACAGGGATATCTATGGCTACACCTTC. This encodes CASSADRDIYGYTF.

The chain carries TRBV5-1 and TRBJ2-7, with D perhaps matching TRBD1 (5 bases). The CDR3 consists of 14 residues. V lost 0 bases to trimming and J lost 0 bases, with 7 bases between them. The germline CDR1 and CDR2 sequences are SGHRS and YFSETQ. CDR3 DNA sequence: TGCGCCAGCAGCTTGGGACAGAGCTCCTACGAGCAGTACTTC. It is translated as CASSLGQSSYEQYF.

This chain uses TRBV9 with TRBJ2-1, with 12 bases lining up with TRBD2. V shed 6 bases and J 1 base; nucleotides not matched to a gene: 5. CDR1 and CDR2 from the germline V gene are SGDLS and YYNGEE. The CDR3 has 16 amino acids. For the CDR3, the DNA is TGTGCCAGCACCCCACTAGCGGGAGGTTCCTACAATGAGCAGTTCTTC. Translating gives CASTPLAGGSYNEQFF. Full variable domain (remainder filled in from reference TRBV9 and TRBJ2-1): DSGVTQTPKHLITATGQRVTLRCSPRSGDLSVYWYQQSLDQGLQFLIQYYNGEERAKGNILERFSAQQFPDLHSELNLSSLELGDSALYFCASTPLAGGSYNEQFFGPGTRLTVL.

The chain carries TRBV7-8 and TRBJ2-5; D is unclear. CDR1 is SGHVS, CDR2 FQNEAQ, per germline. V dropped 5 bases and J dropped 1 base, with 5 bases sitting between them. This CDR3 spans 12 amino acids. DNA of the CDR3: TGTGCCAGCAGCCACACCCAAGAGACCCAGTACTTC. It codes for CASSHTQETQYF. Combining the CDR3 with reference TRBV7-8 and TRBJ2-5 gives the whole variable domain GAGVSQSPRYKVAKRGQDVALRCDPISGHVSLFWYQQALGQGPEFLTYFQNEAQLDKSGLPSDRFFAERPEGSVSTLKIQRTQQEDSAVYLCASSHTQETQYFGPGTRLLVL.

The V call is TRBV15, the J call TRBJ2-3; D unresolved. Germline V gives CDR1 LNHNV, CDR2 YYDKDF (reference sequence). CDR3 length: 16 amino acids. The germline V and J ends were trimmed by 1 base and 4 bases, with 15 bases remaining between them. CDR3 sequence (DNA): TGTGCCACCAGCAGAGCGATAGGGCGAGTACCAGATACGCAGTATTTT. It translates to CATSRAIGRVPDTQYF.

This clone was seen only a few times. V and J are TRBV11-2 and TRBJ1-2, with 8 nucleotides matching TRBD1. The V and J ends lost 1 base and 6 bases, in that order; junction bases with no gene match: 4. The CDR3 is made up of 14 amino acids. CDR1 and CDR2 from the germline V gene are SGHAT and FQNNGV. The CDR3 bases are TGTGCCAGCAGCTTAGGCCAGGGGGCGAATGGCTACACCTTC. It yields the protein CASSLGQGANGYTF.

The chain is built from TRBV24-1 and TRBJ1-1; no clear D gene. CDR1 and CDR2 from the germline V gene are KGHDR and SFDVKD. Deletions cut 8 bases from V and 8 bases from J, with 11 bases between. This CDR3 contains 11 residues. CDR3 sequence (DNA): TGTGCCACCATAGTCCCCTCCGAAGCTTTCTTT. It is translated as CATIVPSEAFF.

A note on this clone: This sample includes further DNA sequences coding for the same CDR3. CDR3 DNA sequence: TGTGCCAGCAGTCTAAGGCGCGATCAGCCCCAGCATTTT. Protein sequence: CASSLRRDQPQHF. This chain connects TRBV6-5 to TRBJ1-5; D unresolved. The CDR3 has 13 residues. V lost 5 bases to trimming and J lost 5 bases, with 10 bases between them. Germline CDR1 and CDR2: MNHEY and SVGAGI.

The chain uses TRBV13 and TRBJ1-1; D is uncertain. V was trimmed by 9 bases and J by 1 base, leaving 12 bases between them. This CDR3 has 13 amino acids. Germline lookup yields CDR1 PRHDT and CDR2 FYEKMQ (reference sequence). The CDR3 sequence is CASARTRNTEAFF. CDR3 coding DNA: TGTGCCAGTGCTCGGACGAGGAACACTGAAGCTTTCTTT. Looking up the rest from reference TRBV13 and TRBJ1-1 gives the full variable domain: AAGVIQSPRHLIKEKRETATLKCYPIPRHDTVYWYQQGPGQDPQFLISFYEKMQSDKGSIPDRFSAQQFSDYHSELNMSSLELGDSALYFCASARTRNTEAFFGQGTRLTVV.